These 6 T cell receptor beta chains were sequenced from one sample in a study of graft-versus-host responses after intestinal transplantation. Sequencing used immunoSEQ multiplex PCR; TCRdb keeps in-frame clones, though not all of them. The profile shows about 23,000 clones, approximately 90% of them singletons. Sequenced here: PBMCs, sampled about 41 days after intestinal transplant. The receptors originated from a human patient who received an intestinal transplant, so some T cells may come from the graft donor.

The rearrangement links TRBV6-6 to TRBJ2-1, with D uncertain. The CDR3 loop spans 12 amino acids. Per germline, CDR1 MNHNY and CDR2 SVGAGI (reference sequence). Trimming shortened V by 2 bases and J by 8 bases, and 7 bases separated the two germline ends. The CDR3 loop is CASSYGGDEQFF. The CDR3 nucleotides are TGTGCCAGCAGTTACGGTGGGGATGAGCAGTTCTTC.

This clone showed up just once. The chain couples TRBV6-1 to TRBJ2-1; D unclear. The CDR3 loop spans 14 amino acids. V was trimmed by 5 bases and J by 3 bases, leaving 11 bases between them. Germline CDR1 MNHNS, CDR2 SASEGT. The CDR3 region has the DNA TGTGCCAGCAGTAGTCTAGACGGCTACAATGAGCAGTTCTTC. It encodes CASSSLDGYNEQFF.

The chain carries TRBV27 and TRBJ2-7; D is possibly TRBD1 (5 bases). The CDR3 covers 15 residues. Germline lookup yields CDR1 MNHEY and CDR2 SMNVEV (reference sequence). V was clipped by 6 bases and J by 0 bases, with 15 bases between them. The CDR3 protein is CASSQGTLSSYEQYF. As DNA, the CDR3 is TGTGCCAGCAGCCAGGGTACCCTAAGCTCCTACGAGCAGTACTTC.

V is TRBV30 and J is TRBJ2-1; D remains ambiguous. V lost 3 bases and J 7 bases, leaving 7 bases between the germline ends. This CDR3 has 11 amino acids. Germline V gene sequence: CDR1 GTSNPN, CDR2 SVGIG (reference sequence). CDR3 loop: CAWRDLNEQFF. Written as DNA, the CDR3 is TGTGCCTGGAGGGACCTAAATGAGCAGTTCTTC. The complete variable domain, with remaining parts taken from reference TRBV30 and TRBJ2-1, reads SQTIHQWPATLVQPVGSPLSLECTVEGTSNPNLYWYRQAAGRGLQLLFYSVGIGQISSEVPQNLSASRPQDRQFILSSKKLLLSDSGFYLCAWRDLNEQFFGPGTRLTVL.

The chain recombines TRBV6-8 with TRBJ2-2; TRBD2 matches 7 bases. Germline CDR1 reads MNHGY; CDR2 reads SAAAGT. CDR3 size: 12 residues. The V segment lost 7 bases and the J segment 9 bases; nucleotides outside the gene matches: 5. CDR3 loop: CASIRGLRELFF. The CDR3 DNA reads as TGTGCCAGCATTCGGGGACTACGGGAGCTGTTTTTT.

This chain uses TRBV19 with TRBJ2-7; 7 bases are a match to TRBD1. CDR1 is LNHDA and CDR2 is SQIVND in the germline V gene (reference sequence). V was pared by 3 bases and J by 6 bases, with 8 bases of the junction left unmatched. The CDR3 runs to 14 residues. The chain's CDR3 is CASSIGTDRGEQYF. CDR3 nucleotides: TGTGCCAGTAGTATTGGGACAGACCGGGGCGAGCAGTACTTC.